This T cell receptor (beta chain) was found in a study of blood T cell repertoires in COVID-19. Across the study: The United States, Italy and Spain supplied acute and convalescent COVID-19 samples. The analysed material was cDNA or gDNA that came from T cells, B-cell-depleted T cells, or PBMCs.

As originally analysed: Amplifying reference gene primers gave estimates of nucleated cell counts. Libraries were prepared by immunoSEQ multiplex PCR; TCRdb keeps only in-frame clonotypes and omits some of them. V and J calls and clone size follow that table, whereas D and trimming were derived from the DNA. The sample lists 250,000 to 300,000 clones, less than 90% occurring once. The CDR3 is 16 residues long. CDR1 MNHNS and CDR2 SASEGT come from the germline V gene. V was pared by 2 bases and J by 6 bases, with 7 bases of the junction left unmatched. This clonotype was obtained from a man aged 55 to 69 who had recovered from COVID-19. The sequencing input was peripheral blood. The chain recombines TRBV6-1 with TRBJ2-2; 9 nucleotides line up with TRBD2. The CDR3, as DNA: TGTGCCAGCAGTGAACCTAGCGGGACGTTCGCCGGGGAGCTGTTTTTT. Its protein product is CASSEPSGTFAGELFF.